The 24 T cell receptor beta chains presented below share a single source sample, sequenced in a study of graft-versus-host responses after intestinal transplantation. This table comes from immunoSEQ multiplex PCR, and its TCRdb copy is limited to in-frame clones, with some not included. The sample shows about 12,000 clones, roughly 92% of them seen only once. The material sequenced was PBMCs, taken about 110 days after intestinal transplant. All receptors come from a human patient who received an intestinal transplant, so some T cells may come from the graft donor.

The chain has TRBV12-5 and TRBJ1-4; D possibly corresponds to TRBD1 (5 bases). The CDR3 covers 14 residues. The germline V and J ends were trimmed by 4 bases and 4 bases, with 10 bases remaining between them. Germline values: CDR1 LGHNT, CDR2 FRNRAP. This CDR3 is CASGSGTGNEKLFF. The CDR3 DNA is TGTGCTAGTGGTTCCGGGACCGGTAATGAAAAACTGTTTTTT.

This chain uses TRBV7-8 with TRBJ2-7; 8 nucleotides align to TRBD1. The germline CDR1 and CDR2 sequences are SGHVS and FQNEAQ. The CDR3 covers 15 residues. V shed 3 bases, J shed 2 bases, and the junction held 6 bases outside the gene matches. The CDR3 nucleotides are TGTGCCAGCAGCTTTCCCAGGGGGCAGCCCTACGAGCAGTACTTC. It yields the protein CASSFPRGQPYEQYF.

V usage is TRBV7-9 and J usage is TRBJ2-1; D gene uncertain. Germline lookup yields CDR1 SEHNR and CDR2 FQNEAQ (reference sequence). This CDR3 has 13 residues. Trimming took off 5 bases at V and 6 bases at J, with 11 bases between the two ends. The chain's CDR3 is CASSPPGGNEQFF. The CDR3, as DNA: TGTGCCAGCAGCCCCCCCGGCGGCAATGAGCAGTTCTTC.

The V gene is TRBV13, the J gene TRBJ1-5; D is unresolved. Germline CDR1 and CDR2: PRHDT and FYEKMQ (reference sequence). The CDR3 has 14 amino acids. Trimming left V 0 bases short and J 2 bases short, with 5 bases between. The DNA for the CDR3 is TGTGCCAGCAGCTTAGGACACCGCAATCAGCCCCAGCATTTT. This sequence encodes CASSLGHRNQPQHF.

V is TRBV19 and J is TRBJ2-5; TRBD2 aligns across 10 bases. V shed 4 bases, J shed 5 bases, and the junction held 10 bases outside the gene matches. The CDR3 runs 16 residues. Germline CDR1 and CDR2: LNHDA and SQIVND (reference sequence). Written as DNA, the CDR3 is TGTGCCAGTAGTACTAAGCTAGCGGGAGAAAGGGAGACCCAGTACTTC. Its translation: CASSTKLAGERETQYF.

The V call is TRBV11-2, the J call TRBJ2-1, with TRBD1 identical over 8 bases. The CDR3 length is 16 residues. Looked up from germline, CDR1 is SGHAT and CDR2 is FQNNGV. Trimming cost V 4 bases and J 4 bases; bases outside gene matches: 9. The CDR3 reads CASSSWTGPVYNEQFF. CDR3 nucleotide sequence: TGTGCCAGCAGCTCCTGGACAGGGCCCGTTTACAATGAGCAGTTCTTC.

About this clone itself: A read error may account for a junction end that differs from germline. The J gene is TRBJ2-1, the V gene TRBV19; D unclear. The CDR3 has 13 residues. Germline V gene sequence: CDR1 LNHDA, CDR2 SQIVND (reference sequence). In DNA form, the CDR3 reads TGTGCCAGTAGCATAGAAAGTTCTAGTGAGCAGTTCTTC. It specifies CASSIESSSEQFF.

The V and J genes are TRBV5-4 and TRBJ1-3; no reliable D call. V dropped 1 base and J dropped 0 bases, with 11 bases sitting between them. Germline V CDR1 and CDR2: SGHNT, YYREEE (reference sequence). This CDR3 has 16 amino acids. The CDR3 DNA reads as TGTGCCAGCAGCTTGTTGGCCGGGCACTCTGGAAACACCATATATTTT. This gives the protein CASSLLAGHSGNTIYF.

This rearrangement joins TRBV5-1 to TRBJ2-7, with 7 bases that match TRBD2. V shed 1 base and J 0 bases; nucleotides not matched to a gene: 7. The CDR3 consists of 16 residues. Germline V gene data show CDR1 as SGHRS and CDR2 as YFSETQ. CDR3 coding DNA: TGCGCCAGCAGCTTGACTGTGGGGGGGAGCTCCTACGAGCAGTACTTC. Its translation is CASSLTVGGSSYEQYF.

The V gene is TRBV4-2, the J gene TRBJ1-5; TRBD1 matches 8 bases. The CDR3 loop spans 17 amino acids. The germline V gene has CDR1 LGHNA and CDR2 YNFKEQ. Unmatched junction bases numbered 8, after V lost 0 bases and J lost 4 bases. CDR3 sequence reads: CASSQDYGQGGNQPQHF. The CDR3 DNA reads as TGTGCCAGCAGCCAAGATTACGGACAGGGAGGGAATCAGCCCCAGCATTTT.

V gene TRBV6-5 combines with J gene TRBJ1-4, with D hard to call. Deletions cut 2 bases from V and 8 bases from J, with 9 bases between. The CDR3 covers 13 residues. In germline, CDR1 is MNHEY, CDR2 SVGAGI. CDR3 sequence reads: CASSYGEGEKLFF. CDR3 nucleotide sequence: TGTGCCAGCAGTTACGGGGAAGGGGAAAAACTGTTTTTT.

The chain employs TRBV6-1 and TRBJ2-5; D may match TRBD1 or TRBD2 (5 bases each). With 4 bases removed from V and 2 bases from J, the gap between germline ends came to 20 bases. From germline, CDR1 is MNHNS and CDR2 SASEGT. The CDR3 is 17 amino acids. The CDR3 is CASSATSWGNLQETQYF. The DNA for the CDR3 is TGTGCCAGCAGTGCGACTTCGTGGGGGAATTTGCAAGAGACCCAGTACTTC.

This clone was seen a handful of times. V is TRBV7-9 and J is TRBJ2-1, with 10 bases that match TRBD2. This CDR3 comprises 18 residues. Trimming removed 6 bases from V and 0 bases from J; junction bases left unmatched: 11. CDR1 SEHNR and CDR2 FQNEAQ come from the germline V gene (reference sequence). CDR3 sequence reads: CASSTRTSGPSSYNEQFF. In DNA, the CDR3 is TGTGCCAGCAGTACCCGGACTAGCGGCCCGAGCTCCTACAATGAGCAGTTCTTC. Filled out from reference TRBV7-9 and TRBJ2-1, the complete variable domain reads DTGVSQNPRHKITKRGQNVTFRCDPISEHNRLYWYRQTLGQGPEFLTYFQNEAQLEKSRLLSDRFSAERPKGSFSTLEIQRTEQGDSAMYLCASSTRTSGPSSYNEQFFGPGTRLTVL.

The gene calls are TRBV15 and TRBJ1-1; no clear D gene. The CDR3 runs to 14 residues. The germline V gene has CDR1 LNHNV and CDR2 YYDKDF (reference sequence). Trimming stripped 5 bases from V and 3 bases from J, with 13 bases between. The CDR3 DNA reads as TGTGCCACCAGCTCCGGACGAGGCTACACTGAAGCTTTCTTT. Protein sequence: CATSSGRGYTEAFF. The complete variable domain, with remaining parts taken from reference TRBV15 and TRBJ1-1, reads DAMVIQNPRYQVTQFGKPVTLSCSQTLNHNVMYWYQQKSSQAPKLLFHYYDKDFNNEADTPDNFQSRRPNTSFCFLDIRSPGLGDTAMYLCATSSGRGYTEAFFGQGTRLTVV.

This rearrangement joins TRBV4-1 to TRBJ2-6, with 8 positions matching TRBD1. The CDR3 contains 18 residues. CDR1 is MGHRA and CDR2 is YSYEKL in the germline V gene. Trimming cost V 3 bases and J 0 bases; bases outside gene matches: 7. Here the CDR3 reads CASSHGQGVGSGANVLTF. The CDR3 DNA sequence: TGCGCCAGCAGCCATGGACAGGGTGTAGGCTCTGGGGCCAACGTCCTGACTTTC.

The V and J genes are TRBV11-2 and TRBJ2-5, with D possibly matching TRBD1 (5 bases). The V end was cut by 2 bases, the J end by 2 bases, with 12 bases between. The CDR3 consists of 15 residues. Germline CDR1 reads SGHAT; CDR2 reads FQNNGV. The DNA of the CDR3 is TGTGCCAGCAGCTTATTGACAGCCACACAAGAGACCCAGTACTTC. Translation: CASSLLTATQETQYF.

This chain connects TRBV5-6 to TRBJ2-1; D might be TRBD2 (7 bases). The germline CDR1 and CDR2 sequences are SGHDT and YYEEEE. V was trimmed by 0 bases and J by 3 bases, leaving 13 bases between them. The CDR3 contains 16 residues. The CDR3 nucleotides read TGTGCCAGCAGCTTGGAGGGGGGGGGCGACTACAATGAGCAGTTCTTC. Its protein product is CASSLEGGGDYNEQFF.

The chain couples TRBV9 to TRBJ2-7; 7 nucleotides line up with TRBD1. This CDR3 has 16 amino acids. Germline loops: CDR1 SGDLS, CDR2 YYNGEE. Germline trimming cut 0 bases from V and 7 bases from J; bases unmatched to any gene: 13. The CDR3, as DNA: TGTGCCAGCAGCGTAGGGAGTATGACAGGGCCGGGGGAGCAGTACTTC. Translating it yields CASSVGSMTGPGEQYF.

This chain connects TRBV5-8 to TRBJ1-5, with D perhaps TRBD1 (5 bases). This CDR3 spans 15 amino acids. Germline CDR1 is SGHTS and CDR2 is YDEGEE. Trimming removed 2 bases from V and 4 bases from J, with 13 bases in between. Written as DNA, the CDR3 is TGTGCCAGCAGCTTCAGGGTGCTGGGGAATCAGCCCCAGCATTTT. This encodes CASSFRVLGNQPQHF.

The V call is TRBV27, the J call TRBJ2-1; no clear D. Trimming took 4 bases from V and 0 from J, leaving 4 bases between them. CDR1 and CDR2 from the germline V gene are MNHEY and SMNVEV (reference sequence). CDR3 length: 13 residues. CDR3 coding DNA: TGTGCCAGCAGTTCATACTCCTACAATGAGCAGTTCTTC. Encoded protein: CASSSYSYNEQFF.

The J gene is TRBJ2-2, the V gene TRBV11-3; TRBD1 or TRBD2 may be the D gene (5 bases each). Germline loops: CDR1 SGHNT, CDR2 YENEEA. This CDR3 region has 16 residues. With 4 bases removed from V and 3 bases from J, the gap between germline ends came to 15 bases. The CDR3 bases are TGTGCCAGCAGCTCGACCGGGACGACCCACACCGGGGAGCTGTTTTTT. This sequence encodes CASSSTGTTHTGELFF. Using reference TRBV11-3 and TRBJ2-2 for the parts outside the CDR3, the full variable domain is EAGVVQSPRYKIIEKKQPVAFWCNPISGHNTLYWYLQNLGQGPELLIRYENEEAVDDSQLPKDRFSAERLKGVDSTLKIQPAELGDSAVYLCASSSTGTTHTGELFFGEGSRLTVL.

The chain links TRBV6-1 to TRBJ2-5; D may be TRBD1 (6 bases). This CDR3 has 16 residues. Germline V CDR1 and CDR2: MNHNS, SASEGT. V was pared by 6 bases and J by 7 bases, with 24 bases between. This CDR3 is CASREQGRKAILTQYF. CDR3 DNA sequence: TGTGCCAGCAGAGAACAGGGCAGAAAGGCCATCCTGACCCAGTACTTC.

The CDR3 DNA follows: TGTGCCAGCGGGGACACCTACGAGCAGTACTTC. Translated: CASGDTYEQYF. This sequence joins TRBV19 and TRBJ2-5; possibly TRBD1 for D (6 bases). The last part of the DNA fits TRBJ2-7 better; the J call may be wrong. Per germline, CDR1 LNHDA and CDR2 SQIVND (reference sequence). The CDR3 consists of 11 residues.

V usage is TRBV28 and J usage is TRBJ2-3; 8 bases are shared with TRBD1. With V trimmed by 10 bases and J by 1 base, 7 bases remained unmatched. CDR1 is MDHEN and CDR2 is SYDVKM in the germline V gene. The CDR3 loop spans 14 amino acids. The CDR3 loop is CATSGGVGTDTQYF. The CDR3 DNA reads TGTGCCACCTCAGGGGGCGTCGGCACAGATACGCAGTATTTT.